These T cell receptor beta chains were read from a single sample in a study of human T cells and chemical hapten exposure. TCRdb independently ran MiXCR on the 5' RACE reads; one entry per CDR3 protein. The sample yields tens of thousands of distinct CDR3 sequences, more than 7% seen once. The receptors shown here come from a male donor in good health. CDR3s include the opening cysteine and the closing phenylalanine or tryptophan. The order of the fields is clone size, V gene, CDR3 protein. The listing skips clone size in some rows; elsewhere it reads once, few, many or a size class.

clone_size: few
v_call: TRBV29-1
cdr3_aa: CSVTGTGGAGSYGYTF

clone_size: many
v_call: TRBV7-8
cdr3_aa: CASSLGQLNTEAFF

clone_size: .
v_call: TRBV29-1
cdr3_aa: CSVDVGGYEQYF

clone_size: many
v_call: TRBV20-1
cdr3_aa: CSARLASGRADTQYF

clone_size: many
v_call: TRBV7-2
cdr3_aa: CASSLAASGGVEYF

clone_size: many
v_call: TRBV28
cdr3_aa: CASSLGLAGGREQFF

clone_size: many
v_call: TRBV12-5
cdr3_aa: CASGLQLMNTEAFF

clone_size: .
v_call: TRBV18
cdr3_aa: CASSPGTNTDTQYF

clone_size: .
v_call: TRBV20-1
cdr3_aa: CSARPTGLAVADTQYF

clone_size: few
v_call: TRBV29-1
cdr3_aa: CSVLGQGWAEAFF

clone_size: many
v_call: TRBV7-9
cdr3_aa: CASSDWSGASYEQYF

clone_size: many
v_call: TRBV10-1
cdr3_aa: CASSKDRGEAFF

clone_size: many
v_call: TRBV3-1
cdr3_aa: CASSQAAGTSTYEQYF

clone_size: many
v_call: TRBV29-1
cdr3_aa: CSAPSSGVTDTQYF

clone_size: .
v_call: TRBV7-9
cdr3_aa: CASSPGGAGYTDTQYF

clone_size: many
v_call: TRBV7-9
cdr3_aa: CASSLITDTQYF